This T cell receptor (beta chain) derives from a study of STAT5B mutations in CD4+ large granular lymphocyte leukemia. This CDR3 is 18 amino acids long. Germline-derived CDR1 and CDR2 are LNHDA and SQIVND (reference sequence). Germline trimming cut 3 bases from V and 3 bases from J; bases unmatched to any gene: 13. The survey-level immunoSEQ assay was used. Here immunoSEQ multiplex PCR was the method, and the copy in TCRdb shows in-frame clones only, minus some. The repertoire consists of under 35,000 clones, with around 73% occurring once and the leading ten covering roughly 2.5%. Study-wide findings and caveats: No patients shared main leukemic clonotypes, though around 27% appeared at low frequency elsewhere. Patient CD4-sorted repertoires stayed more clonal than healthy ones after leukemic-clone removal. 8/27 top patient clones versus 2/35 control clones were TRBV06-family.

Concerning this clone itself: Its antigen is not identified.

The TCR comes from a human donor in good health. J is TRBJ2-2 and V is TRBV19; 7 bases are a match to TRBD2. The sequenced sample was CD4+ T cells from blood buffy coats. The CDR3 DNA sequence: TGTGCCAGTAGTATGTGGGGGAGGGCGGCGGACTACACCGGGGAGCTGTTTTTT. Protein: CASSMWGRAADYTGELFF.